These T cell receptor beta chains were read from a single sample in a study of regulatory dendritic cells for organ transplantation. The method was immunoSEQ multiplex PCR; TCRdb's version includes in-frame clones alone and lacks a portion of them. The sample contains 20,000 to 25,000 clones, around two thirds of which appear only once. The sequenced sample was memory CD4+ T cells from blood. Source of these receptors: a human donor in good health. CDR3s include the opening cysteine and the closing phenylalanine or tryptophan.

TRBV29-1	TRBJ2-5	CSVSPRDRGQETQYF
TRBV11-3	TRBJ2-1	CASSFSGGYNEQFF
TRBV5-4	TRBJ1-6	CASSPRRENSPLHF
TRBV29-1	TRBJ1-2	CSVDRGRDYGYTF
TRBV4-2	TRBJ2-3	CASSQDPHRTDTQYF
TRBV2	TRBJ2-2	CASSVRGGASGTGELFF
TRBV4-1	TRBJ2-3	CASSQEGSGRGTDTQYF
TRBV7-9	TRBJ2-3	CASSPDGQGTDTQYF
TRBV7-2	TRBJ2-7	CASSSQGAGYYEQYF
TRBV5-8	TRBJ2-2	CASSLRTGGVTGELFF
TRBV28	TRBJ2-7	CASSFGTGIIEQYF
TRBV7-9	TRBJ1-6	CASSPEGRPLHF
TRBV27	TRBJ1-1	CAGIMAENTEAFF
TRBV5-1	TRBJ2-5	CASSPGTSGFQETQYF
TRBV7-6	TRBJ2-7	CASSLSETVGEQYF
TRBV9	TRBJ2-2	CASSPHGNTGELFF
TRBV10-3	TRBJ1-4	CAISTGRGDNEKLFF
TRBV21-1	TRBJ2-1	CASTPKRNTGGTKRWGLAVNEQFF
TRBV19	TRBJ1-6	CASSIGTGAPNSPLHF
TRBV5-1	TRBJ1-6	CAKRSWLNSPLHF
TRBV11-2	TRBJ1-1	CASSLEDRRNTEAFF
TRBV15	TRBJ2-2	CATSTYGGELFF
TRBV9	TRBJ1-2	CASSDRGGYGYTF
TRBV6-5	TRBJ1-1	CASSYMDRGLNTEAFF
TRBV2	TRBJ2-2	CASKTGQSSTGELFF
TRBV27	TRBJ1-6	CASSPDSQGSPLHF
TRBV9	TRBJ2-1	CASSETSSGGANEQFF
TRBV19	TRBJ2-2	CASSIVGAGRGGELFF
TRBV9	TRBJ2-2	CASSVGPGQGSTGELFF
TRBV9	TRBJ1-2	CASSALPSSEVNGYTF
TRBV6-1	TRBJ1-1	CASLAVAGFGTEAFF
TRBV6-1	TRBJ1-2	CASRQGFYGYTF
TRBV6-1	TRBJ2-7	CASSQLGGGAPEQYF
TRBV2	TRBJ2-7	CASRLGEAYEQYF
TRBV2	TRBJ1-2	CASSERTYSNYGYTF
TRBV11-2	TRBJ2-1	CASSPVTGQRVHNEQFF
TRBV19	TRBJ2-5	CASSSGTRRETQYF
TRBV27	TRBJ1-6	CASTRGQGESSPLHF
TRBV9	TRBJ2-7	CASSVAPSGVSSYEQYF
TRBV6-1	TRBJ2-7	CASRGTQGSYEQYF
TRBV5-4	TRBJ1-1	CASSRGSQGSTEAFF
TRBV5-6	TRBJ1-4	CASSLGGLNEKLFF
TRBV2	TRBJ2-1	CASGSHSSYNEQFF
TRBV27	TRBJ2-7	CASGSWDRGAEQYF
TRBV7-9	TRBJ2-3	CASSPYGDSSTDTQYF
TRBV11-1	TRBJ2-5	CASSSMGQTQETQYF
TRBV6-1	TRBJ2-5	CASSVTGLETQYF
TRBV2	TRBJ1-4	CASSGEQGIGEEKLFF
TRBV5-1	TRBJ2-2	CASSLQGADTGELFF